This TCR beta chain was found in a study of blood T cell repertoires in COVID-19. Study summary: The samples span acute and convalescent COVID-19 from the United States, Italy and Spain.

Clones were sequenced by immunoSEQ multiplex PCR, and TCRdb holds only the in-frame ones, with some missing. The table has about 230,000 clones, about nine tenths seen once. CDR1 is MGHDK, CDR2 SYGVNS, per germline. V shed 5 bases and J 2 bases; nucleotides not matched to a gene: 0. This CDR3 has 14 amino acids. Material for sequencing was peripheral blood. The clonotype originates from a man aged 50-59 years with COVID-19, enrolled during active disease. V and J are TRBV25-1 and TRBJ2-1; 10 positions agree with TRBD2. DNA for the CDR3: TGTGCCAGCAGTAGCGGGGGGGCCTACAATGAGCAGTTCTTC. It encodes CASSSGGAYNEQFF.